Given below is one T cell receptor (beta chain) in context. It lacks a known antigen. One end of the junction varies from germline; a read error may be responsible. This sample was taken from a study of T cells in Graves' hyperthyroidism and ophthalmopathy (dated by TCRdb to between 2018 and 2021). Study-wide context: A discovery cohort of roughly 100 patients, fewer than 50 with Graves' ophthalmopathy and fewer than 65 with stable Graves' hyperthyroidism, was used to find distinguishing TCR V-J signatures. Whether ophthalmopathy could be predicted prospectively was tested in an independent validation cohort made up of roughly 20 hyperthyroidism patients plus 17 patients who later progressed to ophthalmopathy. The approximately 100 discovery patients were divided at random into training and test sets in a 7:3 ratio. In addition, the study compared T-cell repertoires in thyroid tissue and in blood from roughly 6 Graves' hyperthyroidism patients. Once sampling was done, hyperthyroidism patients were given methimazole at a starting dose of 30 mg daily, whereas ophthalmopathy patients were given high-dose intravenous methylprednisolone. TCR Vbeta CDR3 sequencing of 120 to 150 peripheral blood samples (43 ophthalmopathy, 75 or so hyperthyroidism and approximately 17 progressor patients) is reported in the paper.

Patients with uncontrolled infections, other autoimmune diseases, pregnancy or lactation were excluded. Diagnoses were established on the basis of clinical symptoms, serum thyroxine and TRAb, thyroid ultrasound, and orbital computed tomography. Total RNA was extracted using Trizol reagent, and RNA quality was assessed on an Agilent 2100 Bioanalyzer. The TCR beta CDR3 regions were amplified from RNA transcripts. For the first round of RT-PCR on the TCR CDR3, the HTBI primer set was used together with the Qiagen OneStep RT-PCR kit. Libraries were constructed in a second round of multiplex PCR, after which size selection and purification were carried out. Libraries were sequenced paired-end with 100 bp reads on an Illumina HiSeq2000. The paper's data handling went like this. SOAPnuke was used to process the raw data, removing reads that contained adapters or uncalled bases, had a mean Phred below 15, or lacked an exact match to the constant primer or identifier. High-quality paired reads were merged using COPE v1.2.5, and each unique nucleotide sequence was defined as a clonotype. MiTCR v1.1 was used to align the clonotypes against IMGT TRBV, TRBD and TRBJ reference segments. The analysis included only V-J combinations with a frequency above 0.0001, which together covered about 99% of the repertoires. The TCS score was defined as the ratio of F50 (clonal expansion) to E x V (chaos), calculated using BLOSUM62-based TCRdist between CDR3 peptides within each V-J. Welch's t-statistics and random forest reduced several hundred V-J features to some 14, which were used in a naive Bayes classifier (R e1071). Thyroid-blood repertoire similarity was quantified with the Morisita-Horn index. TCRdb took the public reads, trimmed them with fastp at Q25, ran MiXCR for clone calling and kept in-frame beta chains. Each entry is one CDR3 protein sequence, shown with its most common DNA and genes. TCRdb, not the original authors, processed these V and J calls. The sample table shows 500,000 to 650,000 distinct CDR3 sequences, and over 35% are seen once. The ten largest clones add up to about 40% of the sample.

General conclusions and limits of the study: A 13 V-J signature model separated ophthalmopathy from stable hyperthyroidism, with 87.88% sensitivity and roughly 81% specificity in cross-validation and 80%/75% in testing. In validation, progression to ophthalmopathy was predicted by the model with more than 65% sensitivity and 72% to 85% specificity, a median of approximately 6.5 months before onset. Sample size was not statistically predetermined, and investigators were not blinded to group allocation. Most expanded thyroid clonotypes (frequency above 0.001) were also found in blood, which suggests that blood repertoires may mirror thyroid immune responses.

The CDR3 holds 8 amino acids from the cysteine to the phenylalanine. Only the CDR3 part of the read is kept: 24 bases, read in frame from the first base. From a lookup of the germline V gene (reference sequence), CDR1 and CDR2 are DFQATT and SNEGSKA. The specimen was peripheral blood or thyroid tissue (not recorded which). The sequence was obtained from an adult woman with Graves' disease, either hyperthyroidism or ophthalmopathy (not recorded which). The V and J segments used are TRBV20-1 and TRBJ1-1; the D gene identity is not certain. The CDR3 region has the sequence CWRRSAFF. The sequenced DNA is TGTTGGAGGAGATCGGCTTTCTTT.